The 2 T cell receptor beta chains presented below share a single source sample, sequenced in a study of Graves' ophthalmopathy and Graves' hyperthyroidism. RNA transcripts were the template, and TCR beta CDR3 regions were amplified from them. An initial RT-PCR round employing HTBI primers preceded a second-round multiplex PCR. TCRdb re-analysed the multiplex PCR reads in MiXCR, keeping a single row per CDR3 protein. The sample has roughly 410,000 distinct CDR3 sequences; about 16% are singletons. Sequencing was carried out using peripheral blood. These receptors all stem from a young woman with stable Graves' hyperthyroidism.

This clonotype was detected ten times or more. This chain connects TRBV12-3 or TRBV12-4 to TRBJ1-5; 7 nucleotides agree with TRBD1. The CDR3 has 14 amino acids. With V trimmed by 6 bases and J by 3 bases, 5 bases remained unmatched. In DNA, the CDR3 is TGTGCCAGCAGGTACAGGGGTTACAATCAGCCCCAGCATTTT. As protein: CASRYRGYNQPQHF.

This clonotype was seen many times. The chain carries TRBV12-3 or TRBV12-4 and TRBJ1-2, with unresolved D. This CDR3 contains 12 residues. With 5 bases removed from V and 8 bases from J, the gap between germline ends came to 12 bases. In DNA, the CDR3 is TGTGCCAGCAGTATCGGGTCTCGGGGCTACACCTTC. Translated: CASSIGSRGYTF.